These 20 T cell receptor beta chains share one sample of origin, sequenced in a study of radiotherapy plus CTLA-4 blockade in lung cancer. Repertoires were generated with immunoSEQ multiplex PCR, while TCRdb's copy carries only in-frame clones and drops some. The data show over 80,000 clones, about four fifths seen once. The specimen comprised peripheral blood, sampled from a patient treated with radiotherapy plus ipilimumab. These receptors all stem from a human donor with non-small cell lung cancer who had stable disease on radiotherapy plus ipilimumab.

V usage is TRBV29-1 and J usage is TRBJ1-3; TRBD1 might be the D (5 bases). CDR3 size: 15 residues. The germline V and J ends were trimmed by 7 bases and 0 bases, with 16 bases remaining between them. Germline V gives CDR1 SQVTM, CDR2 ANQGSEA. CDR3 amino acids: CSATDDRSSGNTIYF. The CDR3 coding sequence is TGCAGCGCCACCGACGACAGAAGCTCTGGAAACACCATATATTTT.

The chain carries TRBV6-5 and TRBJ2-1; 8 bases align to TRBD2. J gave up 5 bases and V 5 bases, and 5 bases lay outside the gene matches. CDR3 length: 14 amino acids. Germline V gene sequence: CDR1 MNHEY, CDR2 SVGAGI. The CDR3 sequence is CASSPLTSDNEQFF. The CDR3 DNA reads as TGTGCCAGCAGTCCCCTGACTAGCGACAATGAGCAGTTCTTC.

This clone has only a few counts. The V and J genes are TRBV30 and TRBJ1-5, with TRBD1 matching 8 bases. The junction had 11 bases not matched to a gene; V was cut back by 3 bases and J by 1 base. CDR3 length equals 17 residues. Germline V gives CDR1 GTSNPN, CDR2 SVGIG (reference sequence). The CDR3 coding sequence is TGTGCCTGGAGCAGAGAACAGGGGGGCGGAAGCAATCAGCCCCAGCATTTT. As protein: CAWSREQGGGSNQPQHF.

The rearrangement links TRBV7-2 to TRBJ2-3, with 9 bases that match TRBD2. The CDR3 is made up of 17 amino acids. Losses at the gene ends were 1 base for V and 3 bases for J; bases not matched to a gene: 8. CDR1 is SGHTA, CDR2 FQGNSA, per germline. CDR3 loop: CASSLVGAGGHTDTQYF. The CDR3 nucleotides are TGTGCCAGCAGCTTAGTTGGAGCGGGAGGCCATACAGATACGCAGTATTTT.

There are a few counts of this clone. At one end, the junction sequence differs from germline, possibly due to a read error. The V call is TRBV9, the J call TRBJ2-3, with D unresolved. Germline CDR1 reads SGDLS; CDR2 reads YYNGEE. The CDR3 totals 15 residues. The CDR3 reads CASTVTSEPAATQYF. In nucleotides, the CDR3 is TGTGCCAGCACCGTAACTTCGGAACCCGCCGCTACGCAGTATTTT.

V gene TRBV7-9 combines with J gene TRBJ1-4; no firm D call. The ends were cut back, 2 bases at V and 7 bases at J, with 11 bases in the middle. The CDR3 is made up of 14 amino acids. Germline CDR1 SEHNR, CDR2 FQNEAQ (reference sequence). The CDR3 region is CASSLLSQAEKLFF. The CDR3 DNA reads as TGTGCCAGCAGCTTATTATCGCAGGCTGAAAAACTGTTTTTT. Looking up the rest from reference TRBV7-9 and TRBJ1-4 gives the full variable domain: DTGVSQNPRHKITKRGQNVTFRCDPISEHNRLYWYRQTLGQGPEFLTYFQNEAQLEKSRLLSDRFSAERPKGSFSTLEIQRTEQGDSAMYLCASSLLSQAEKLFFGSGTQLSVL.

The genes are TRBV27 and TRBJ2-5, with a possible D match to TRBD1 (5 bases). The CDR3 extends over 17 amino acids. Germline V CDR1 and CDR2: MNHEY, SMNVEV (reference sequence). The V and J ends lost 3 bases and 4 bases respectively, with 21 bases between them. The CDR3 protein is CASSLGMGQTNGETQYF. In DNA, the CDR3 is TGTGCCAGCAGTTTGGGTATGGGGCAGACGAATGGAGAGACCCAGTACTTC.

Concerning this clone itself: A read error may produce the germline difference seen at one junction end. The chain carries TRBV5-4 and TRBJ2-7, with D perhaps TRBD1 or TRBD2 (5 bases each). The CDR3 has 15 residues. Germline V gene sequence: CDR1 SGHNT, CDR2 YYREEE (reference sequence). The chain's CDR3 is CASSLSGTVSYGQYF. CDR3 DNA sequence: TGTGCCAGCAGCTTATCCGGGACCGTTTCTTACGGGCAGTACTTC.

This clone is a singleton in its sample. The chain has TRBV9 and TRBJ2-2; the D gene is possibly TRBD2 (6 bases). CDR1 and CDR2 (germline): SGDLS, YYNGEE. CDR3 length: 16 amino acids. V was trimmed by 4 bases and J by 0 bases, leaving 13 bases between them. The CDR3 protein is CASSTRGGSNTGELFF. CDR3 DNA: TGTGCCAGCAGCACCCGAGGAGGGTCGAACACCGGGGAGCTGTTTTTT.

The chain recombines TRBV25-1 with TRBJ2-3; either TRBD1 or TRBD2 may supply D (6 bases each). V shed 0 bases and J shed 1 base, with 14 bases lying between them. The CDR3 sequence is 17 residues long. Germline assignment: CDR1 MGHDK and CDR2 SYGVNS. CDR3 region: CASSEYIRGRGTDTQYF. The CDR3 bases are TGTGCCAGCAGTGAATATATACGGGGGCGGGGCACAGATACGCAGTATTTT.

This chain links TRBV4-2 with TRBJ1-6; D unclear. Trimming removed 4 bases at V and 5 bases at J, with 9 bases between. The CDR3 contains 14 residues. Germline CDR1 LGHNA, CDR2 YNFKEQ. The CDR3 region is CASSPHPNNSPLHF. The CDR3 DNA follows: TGTGCCAGCAGCCCACACCCTAATAATTCACCCCTCCACTTT.

The genes are TRBV28 and TRBJ1-5, with D uncertain. CDR1 and CDR2 (germline): MDHEN, SYDVKM. The CDR3 sequence is 12 residues long. Trimming left V 6 bases short and J 0 bases short, with 3 bases between. The CDR3 is CASRLSNQPQHF. In nucleotides, the CDR3 is TGTGCCAGCAGACTTAGCAATCAGCCCCAGCATTTT.

This clone occurred a few times. The gene calls are TRBV6-1 and TRBJ1-5; TRBD1 agrees at 7 bases. Germline V gene sequence: CDR1 MNHNS, CDR2 SASEGT. The CDR3 length is 16 residues. The ends lost 4 bases at V and 2 bases at J; junction bases unmatched: 8. The CDR3 loop reads CASSGVDRVRNQPQHF. The CDR3 DNA reads as TGTGCCAGCAGTGGGGTAGACAGGGTGCGCAATCAGCCCCAGCATTTT.

J is TRBJ2-7 and V is TRBV10-2, with 11 positions matching TRBD1. The CDR3 runs to 15 residues. V lost 3 bases to trimming and J lost 7 bases; unmatched junction nucleotides: 8. Germline V CDR1 and CDR2: WSHSY, SAAADI. The CDR3 DNA reads TGCGCCAGCAGTGATCCCGGGACAGGGGGGAGGGAGCAGTACTTC. Translating it yields CASSDPGTGGREQYF.

V is TRBV5-4 and J is TRBJ1-6, with 7 nucleotides matching TRBD1. V was clipped by 3 bases and J by 3 bases; unmatched bases: 3. This CDR3 has 15 amino acids. The germline V gene encodes CDR1 SGHNT and CDR2 YYREEE (reference sequence). Written as DNA, the CDR3 is TGTGCCAGCAGCTACGACAGGGTCTATAATTCACCCCTCCACTTT. Translated: CASSYDRVYNSPLHF.

This clone was observed a handful of times. The rearrangement links TRBV5-6 to TRBJ2-7; D unresolved. The CDR3 has 13 residues. The V gene lost 3 bases and the J gene lost 6 bases, with 13 bases spanning the gap. Germline CDR1 reads SGHDT; CDR2 reads YYEEEE. CDR3 nucleotide sequence: TGTGCCAGCAGCTCCCGGGTCGGCCGCGAGCAGTACTTC. Translated, it gives CASSSRVGREQYF.

This chain uses TRBV19 with TRBJ2-6; no clear D. Trimming shortened V by 3 bases and J by 0 bases, and 15 bases separated the two germline ends. CDR3 length: 18 residues. Germline CDR1 LNHDA, CDR2 SQIVND (reference sequence). The CDR3 here is CASSMEPGRVSGANVLTF. The CDR3 bases are TGTGCCAGTAGTATGGAACCGGGTCGGGTCTCTGGGGCCAACGTCCTGACTTTC.

The gene calls are TRBV27 and TRBJ2-3, with TRBD2 matching 10 bases. CDR1 is MNHEY and CDR2 is SMNVEV in the germline V gene (reference sequence). CDR3 length equals 13 residues. With V trimmed by 11 bases and J by 3 bases, 5 bases remained unmatched. CDR3 amino acids: CASGLAVTDTQYF. CDR3 sequence (DNA): TGTGCCTCAGGACTAGCGGTTACAGATACGCAGTATTTT.

The rearrangement links TRBV14 to TRBJ1-6; unclear D gene. The ends were cut back, 4 bases at V and 7 bases at J, with 5 bases in the middle. Germline V gene sequence: CDR1 SGHDN, CDR2 FVKESK. The CDR3 totals 12 residues. CDR3 bases: TGTGCCAGCAGCCTAACCAATTCACCCCTCCACTTT. It specifies CASSLTNSPLHF.

V usage is TRBV2 and J usage is TRBJ2-3; 11 bases agree with TRBD2. V shed 6 bases and J 2 bases; nucleotides not matched to a gene: 1. The CDR3 loop spans 14 amino acids. The V gene's germline CDR1 is SNHLY and CDR2 FYNNEI. As DNA, the CDR3 is TGTGCCAGCAGGGGACTAGCGGTCACAGATACGCAGTATTTT. Its protein product is CASRGLAVTDTQYF.